This T cell receptor beta chain comes out of a study of T cell repertoires in cytomegalovirus infection. The V and J ends lost 6 bases and 7 bases, in that order; junction bases with no gene match: 5. The germline V gene encodes CDR1 SNHLY and CDR2 FYNNEI. The CDR3 is made up of 12 amino acids. TCRdb re-called the reads with MiXCR, one entry per CDR3 protein. The data show more than 150,000 distinct CDR3 sequences, roughly a fifth seen once. Study-wide findings and caveats: CMV-specific HLA-C-restricted TCR beta clonotypes dominated the ex vivo response.

In the case of this clonotype: The antigen is not known.

The sequence was obtained from a human donor in good health (CMV status not recorded). Some clones in this sample may be carry-over from other donors' samples. The chain combines TRBV2 with TRBJ1-2; 7 nucleotides agree with TRBD1. Input material: PBMCs. The CDR3 loop reads CASSATGRGYTF. For the CDR3, the DNA is TGTGCCAGCAGCGCGACAGGGCGTGGCTACACCTTC.